This is a list of T cell receptor beta chains from one sample in a study of CD8 T cells in Susac syndrome. TCRdb passed the immunoSEQ multiplex PCR reads through MiXCR, listing each CDR3 protein once. The data contain under 200,000 distinct CDR3 sequences, about 96% of them singletons. What was sequenced was CD4+ T cells from PBMCs. The receptors were gathered from a human donor with Susac syndrome. The CDR3 runs from the conserved cysteine through the conserved F or W. D genes are given only for firm matches. For some rows the clone size is stated as once, few or many, or as a class when expanded; others skip it.

v_call: TRBV20-1; clone_size: NA; j_call: TRBJ1-3; d_call: TRBD1; cdr3_nt: TGCAGTGCTTCGACAGGGGGTGGAAACACCATATATTTT; cdr3_aa: CSASTGGGNTIYF
v_call: TRBV7-8; clone_size: NA; j_call: TRBJ2-3; d_call: TRBD2; cdr3_nt: TGTGCCAGCAGCACCCTTGGGAGGGAGACGGATACGCAGTATTTT; cdr3_aa: CASSTLGRETDTQYF
v_call: TRBV20-1; clone_size: few; j_call: TRBJ2-5; d_call: NA; cdr3_nt: TGCAGTGTAGGAGAAGAGACCCAGTACTTC; cdr3_aa: CSVGEETQYF
v_call: TRBV12-3/TRBV12-4; clone_size: NA; j_call: TRBJ2-7; d_call: NA; cdr3_nt: TGTGCCAGCAGTTTATCCGTGGGCTGGAGTTACGAGCAGTACTTC; cdr3_aa: CASSLSVGWSYEQYF
v_call: TRBV2; clone_size: NA; j_call: TRBJ2-1; d_call: NA; cdr3_nt: TGTGCCAGCAGTGTGGGGGGAGGCGAGCAGTTCTTC; cdr3_aa: CASSVGGGEQFF
v_call: TRBV20-1; clone_size: NA; j_call: TRBJ2-2; d_call: NA; cdr3_nt: TGCAGTGCTAGTAGAGGGGTCCCCGGGGAGCTGTTTTTT; cdr3_aa: CSASRGVPGELFF
v_call: TRBV11-2; clone_size: NA; j_call: TRBJ2-4; d_call: NA; cdr3_nt: TGTGCCAGCAGCTTAAACCTAGCCAAAAACATTCAGTACTTC; cdr3_aa: CASSLNLAKNIQYF
v_call: TRBV30; clone_size: NA; j_call: TRBJ2-1; d_call: NA; cdr3_nt: TGTGCCTGGAGTGTACCCTACGGAGGGCACAATGAGCAGTTCTTC; cdr3_aa: CAWSVPYGGHNEQFF
v_call: TRBV7-2; clone_size: NA; j_call: TRBJ2-3; d_call: NA; cdr3_nt: TGTGCCAGCAGCTCTGAAGGGGCGGCAGATACGCAGTATTTT; cdr3_aa: CASSSEGAADTQYF
v_call: TRBV7-2; clone_size: NA; j_call: TRBJ2-5; d_call: NA; cdr3_nt: TGTGCCAGCAGCCCTCCAGGGTTGGGGACCCAGTACTTC; cdr3_aa: CASSPPGLGTQYF
v_call: TRBV5-1; clone_size: NA; j_call: TRBJ2-2; d_call: NA; cdr3_nt: TGCGCCAGCAGCTCGGGGGCCACAGGAGCCAGGGAGCTGTTTTTT; cdr3_aa: CASSSGATGARELFF
v_call: TRBV18; clone_size: few; j_call: TRBJ1-1; d_call: NA; cdr3_nt: TGTGCCAGCTCACCACCCACAGCAATGAACACTGAAGCTTTCTTT; cdr3_aa: CASSPPTAMNTEAFF
v_call: TRBV25-1; clone_size: NA; j_call: TRBJ2-7; d_call: TRBD2; cdr3_nt: TGTGCCACACGAACATCCGGGACTAGCGGTGGGTCCTACGAGCAGTACTTC; cdr3_aa: CATRTSGTSGGSYEQYF